This entry is about one T cell receptor beta chain. The data were obtained in a study of T cells after yellow fever vaccination. MiXCR was run by TCRdb on the 5' RACE reads, yielding one entry per CDR3 protein. The repertoire holds approximately 340,000 distinct CDR3 sequences, with over 8% as singletons. Germline loops: CDR1 SGHVS, CDR2 FNYEAQ. V was cut by 1 base and J by 2 bases, with 11 bases left in between. The CDR3 has 15 residues. The chain is built from TRBV7-6 and TRBJ1-1; maybe TRBD1 (5 bases). The sequenced sample was PBMCs, obtained on the day of the first yellow fever vaccination. The sequence derives from a man between 18 and 29 years old who received the YFV17D yellow fever vaccine. CDR3 DNA: TGTGCCAGCAGCTTAGATCTACGGGGCAACACTGAAGCTTTCTTT. Protein: CASSLDLRGNTEAFF.